This T cell receptor (beta chain) came from a study of blood T cell repertoires in COVID-19 (dated by TCRdb to about 2020). With regard to the full study: Samples from collaborators originated in the United States, Italy and Spain and spanned both the acute and convalescent phases of COVID-19. Where HLA class I and class II types were available, the types were taken from metadata supplied by the sample provider, not from assay-based typing. The prospective study material was composed of cDNA or gDNA derived from T cells, B-cell-depleted T cells, or PBMCs. Sample metadata almost always included a de-identified subject ID, COVID-19 status, age in years and sex. The dataset comprised deeply sampled blood TCRbeta repertoires from subjects exposed to, actively infected with, or recovered from COVID-19. The samples were drawn from two sources: the first 160 participants of the ongoing ImmuneRACE study, and 950 to 1,500 subjects contributed by 6 global collaborators. The repertoires were released in a freely available public database meant as a resource for research on the immune response to SARS-CoV-2. Broad study findings and their caveats: Clinical and demographic metadata were provided uncurated, with the amount varying by source and participant.

The immunoSEQ Assay, a bias-controlled multiplex PCR, was used to amplify TCRbeta CDR3 regions from genomic DNA. As for how the authors treated the data: The number of nucleated cells in each sample was estimated from the amplification of reference gene primers within the assay. Sequence reads were collapsed and filtered to measure the absolute abundance of every unique TCRbeta CDR3 rearrangement. For each sample, productive Simpson clonality was calculated as the square root of Simpson's diversity index across productive rearrangements. What TCRdb holds here is the immuneACCESS table cut down to in-frame rearrangements. Part of the clones is not present; checked against another copy, under half of the missing clones reflect an unresolved V gene, and the others are unexplained. V and J calls plus clone size are reproduced from that table; the DNA served to infer D and trimming. The sample table lists approximately 190,000 clones, roughly 87% of them with a count of one. The ten largest account for about 5.7% of the sample.

From a lookup of the germline V gene, CDR1 and CDR2 are MNHNS and SASEGT. Cut back by 0 bases and 4 bases, the V and J ends lie 4 bases apart. The CDR3 runs 13 amino acids, cysteine and phenylalanine included. Left in the record is the CDR3 DNA by itself, 39 bases read in frame from the first base. Concerning this clone: Its antigen target is currently unknown. Qualities for individual bases were not recorded, and no much larger clone is one base off.

Whole blood was collected in K2EDTA tubes by collaborating institutions according to the institutions' own protocols. Collaborator samples were shipped for TCRbeta analysis as frozen whole blood, isolated PBMCs, or DNA extracted from either sample type. The receptor was isolated from a woman in her thirties or forties with acute or convalescent COVID-19. The chain links TRBV6-1 with TRBJ2-1; no D gene is confidently identified. Source material: peripheral blood. CDR3 protein: CASSEARYNEQFF. The sequence in DNA is TGTGCCAGCAGTGAAGCGCGTTACAATGAGCAGTTCTTC.